The 28 T cell receptor beta chains given below trace back to one sample, sequenced in a study of blood T cell repertoires in COVID-19. Some clones are missing from TCRdb's copy, which holds only in-frame ones; the method was immunoSEQ multiplex PCR. The sample gives 130,000 to 150,000 clones, approximately 90% of which show up once; about 1.5% is in the top ten. The sequencing input was peripheral blood. Receptors originate from a human donor in a cohort sampled during active COVID-19.

Concerning this clone itself: The junction departs from the called germline gene at one end, perhaps through a read error. V is TRBV19 and J is TRBJ1-2, with 8 bases matching TRBD1. This CDR3 has 13 residues. CDR1 LNHDA and CDR2 SQIVND come from the germline V gene (reference sequence). CDR3 sequence: CVSSPGTGDGYTF. The CDR3 region has the DNA TGTGTCAGTAGTCCCGGGACAGGAGACGGCTACACCTTC.

V and J are TRBV11-2 and TRBJ1-5; D unclear. The V end lost 3 bases, the J end lost 3 bases, and 12 bases lay between the germline ends. Germline CDR1 reads SGHAT; CDR2 reads FQNNGV. There are 15 residues in the CDR3. CDR3 in DNA: TGTGCCAGCAGCTTCACTATAGGATCCAATCAGCCCCAGCATTTT. This codes for CASSFTIGSNQPQHF.

The V call is TRBV6-5, the J call TRBJ1-5, with D possibly being TRBD1 (6 bases). The V gene lost 7 bases and the J gene lost 6 bases, with 16 bases spanning the gap. Germline lookup yields CDR1 MNHEY and CDR2 SVGAGI. The CDR3 runs 14 residues. The CDR3 sequence: CASKTGGGGQPQHF. The CDR3 DNA follows: TGTGCCAGCAAAACGGGGGGGGGCGGTCAGCCCCAGCATTTT.

The chain has TRBV27 and TRBJ2-1, with D perhaps TRBD2 (6 bases). This CDR3 contains 14 residues. The V end lost 2 bases, the J end lost 8 bases, and 13 bases lay between the germline ends. Germline V gives CDR1 MNHEY, CDR2 SMNVEV (reference sequence). CDR3 in DNA: TGTGCCAGCAGTTTAAGGGACGGCGGGGATGAGCAGTTCTTC. Translated, it gives CASSLRDGGDEQFF.

The gene calls are TRBV6-5 and TRBJ2-2, with a possible D match to TRBD1 (5 bases). This CDR3 has 14 amino acids. The germline gives CDR1 MNHEY, CDR2 SVGAGI. With 6 bases removed from V and 0 bases from J, the gap between germline ends came to 8 bases. The CDR3 region has the DNA TGTGCCAGCAGCGTGGGGCCGAACACCGGGGAGCTGTTTTTT. This sequence encodes CASSVGPNTGELFF.

The chain combines TRBV6-5 with TRBJ1-1; D is possibly TRBD1 (5 bases). CDR1 is MNHEY and CDR2 is SVGAGI in the germline V gene. V dropped 6 bases and J dropped 1 base, with 9 bases sitting between them. The CDR3 consists of 13 residues. The CDR3 DNA reads TGTGCCAGCAGCCCGACAGCGAACACTGAAGCTTTCTTT. Protein product: CASSPTANTEAFF.

The chain employs TRBV9 and TRBJ2-5; 8 positions match TRBD2. J was trimmed by 0 bases and V by 0 bases; bases with no gene match: 7. Germline V CDR1 and CDR2: SGDLS, YYNGEE. There are 17 residues in the CDR3. The CDR3 reads CASSVAGLAGYQETQYF. The CDR3 nucleotides are TGTGCCAGCAGCGTAGCTGGGCTAGCGGGCTACCAAGAGACCCAGTACTTC.

The chain is built from TRBV6-5 and TRBJ2-3; 8 nucleotides agree with TRBD1. V shed 7 bases and J 4 bases; nucleotides not matched to a gene: 7. Per germline, CDR1 MNHEY and CDR2 SVGAGI. The CDR3 spans 14 residues. This chain's CDR3 is CASNIGQGPDTQYF. The CDR3 nucleotides read TGTGCCAGCAACATAGGACAGGGCCCAGATACGCAGTATTTT.

The chain links TRBV19 to TRBJ2-7, with D tentatively TRBD1 (6 bases). The CDR3 consists of 11 residues. The V end was cut by 6 bases, the J end by 3 bases, with 6 bases between. Germline CDR1 LNHDA, CDR2 SQIVND (reference sequence). The CDR3, as DNA: TGTGCCAGTAGCAGGGGCTACGAGCAGTACTTC. Translation gives CASSRGYEQYF. The entire variable domain, with the rest obtained from reference TRBV19 and TRBJ2-7, is as follows: DGGITQSPKYLFRKEGQNVTLSCEQNLNHDAMYWYRQDPGQGLRLIYYSQIVNDFQKGDIAEGYSVSREKKESFPLTVTSAQKNPTAFYLCASSRGYEQYFGPGTRLTVT.

V and J are TRBV4-2 and TRBJ2-3; no reliable D call. In germline, CDR1 is LGHNA, CDR2 YNFKEQ. V was clipped by 1 base and J by 1 base, with 6 bases between them. The CDR3 totals 14 residues. The CDR3 protein is CASSQVPGTDTQYF. For the CDR3, the DNA is TGTGCCAGCAGCCAAGTCCCGGGCACAGATACGCAGTATTTT.

The chain employs TRBV11-2 and TRBJ1-3; the D gene is possibly TRBD1 (6 bases). The germline V gene has CDR1 SGHAT and CDR2 FQNNGV. The CDR3 has 16 amino acids. V was shortened by 4 bases and J by 4 bases, with 17 bases between the two germline ends. In DNA, the CDR3 is TGTGCCAGCAGCTCCATTTACAGGACAGAAGGAAACACCATATATTTT. Its protein product is CASSSIYRTEGNTIYF.

The chain uses TRBV11-2 and TRBJ2-1; D gene unclear. The CDR3 loop spans 12 amino acids. In germline, CDR1 is SGHAT, CDR2 FQNNGV. Trimming stripped 3 bases from V and 4 bases from J, with 4 bases between. The CDR3 reads CASSFLYNEQFF. CDR3 nucleotide sequence: TGTGCCAGCAGCTTCCTTTACAATGAGCAGTTCTTC.

This chain joins TRBV7-8 and TRBJ2-1; TRBD1 matches at 8 bases. Trimming cost V 0 bases and J 3 bases; bases outside gene matches: 4. The V gene's germline CDR1 is SGHVS and CDR2 FQNEAQ. The CDR3 has 16 amino acids. For the CDR3, the DNA is TGTGCCAGCAGCTTAGCAATAGGACAGGGCTACAATGAGCAGTTCTTC. Its protein product is CASSLAIGQGYNEQFF. Based on the CDR3 plus reference TRBV7-8 and TRBJ2-1, the full variable domain is GAGVSQSPRYKVAKRGQDVALRCDPISGHVSLFWYQQALGQGPEFLTYFQNEAQLDKSGLPSDRFFAERPEGSVSTLKIQRTQQEDSAVYLCASSLAIGQGYNEQFFGPGTRLTVL.

The chain combines TRBV7-2 with TRBJ2-1; the match to TRBD2 covers 9 bases. CDR3 length: 15 residues. Trimming took 5 bases from V and 4 from J; bases not matched to a gene: 6. Looked up from germline, CDR1 is SGHTA and CDR2 is FQGNSA. CDR3 coding DNA: TGTGCCAGCAGCAATAGCGGGGGCGGGTACAATGAGCAGTTCTTC. It is translated as CASSNSGGGYNEQFF.

This chain joins TRBV19 and TRBJ2-1; TRBD2 aligns across 14 bases. The CDR3 is 16 residues long. With 9 bases clipped from V and 3 bases from J, the junction kept 7 bases outside the gene matches. Germline CDR1 LNHDA, CDR2 SQIVND (reference sequence). In nucleotides, the CDR3 is TGTGCCAGCGGACTAGCGGGGGGCCCCGACTACAATGAGCAGTTCTTC. Amino acids: CASGLAGGPDYNEQFF.

The chain carries TRBV3-1 (or the pseudogene TRBV3-2) and TRBJ2-3; 9 bases are shared with TRBD2. Trimming took 0 bases from V and 0 from J; bases not matched to a gene: 10. The germline CDR1 and CDR2 sequences are LGHDT and YNNKEL (reference sequence). The CDR3 has 19 residues. The CDR3 reads CASSQEGLATPTSTDTQYF. CDR3 DNA sequence: TGTGCCAGCAGCCAAGAGGGACTAGCAACACCTACAAGCACAGATACGCAGTATTTT.

This clone has just one count. The chain uses TRBV12-3 or TRBV12-4 and TRBJ1-2; 7 bases agree with TRBD1. The CDR3 runs 13 residues. With V trimmed by 2 bases and J by 7 bases, 4 bases remained unmatched. The chain's CDR3 is CASSLSQGVGYTF. The CDR3 DNA reads TGTGCCAGCAGTTTATCCCAGGGGGTTGGCTACACCTTC.

The chain couples TRBV7-2 to TRBJ2-3; 7 nucleotides line up with TRBD1. With 5 bases clipped from V and 5 bases from J, the junction kept 13 bases outside the gene matches. The CDR3 loop spans 16 amino acids. Per germline, CDR1 SGHTA and CDR2 FQGNSA. CDR3 amino acids: CASSPRTGTAGDTQYF. The CDR3 DNA reads as TGTGCCAGCAGCCCGCGAACCGGGACAGCCGGAGATACGCAGTATTTT.

This rearrangement joins TRBV7-9 to TRBJ2-7; D might be TRBD1 (6 bases). CDR1 SEHNR and CDR2 FQNEAQ come from the germline V gene (reference sequence). V was clipped by 5 bases and J by 5 bases, with 19 bases between them. The CDR3 extends over 15 amino acids. CDR3 DNA sequence: TGTGCCAGCAGCCTAACCCAGGGGCTGTTTAACGAGCAGTACTTC. As protein: CASSLTQGLFNEQYF.

This chain connects TRBV6-5 to TRBJ2-7; no firm D call. The CDR3 consists of 11 residues. The ends were cut back, 6 bases at V and 5 bases at J, with 8 bases in the middle. In germline, CDR1 is MNHEY, CDR2 SVGAGI. CDR3 in amino acids: CASRSQNEQYF. In nucleotides, the CDR3 is TGTGCCAGCAGATCCCAGAACGAGCAGTACTTC.

V is TRBV3-1 (or the pseudogene TRBV3-2) and J is TRBJ1-5, with 8 bases matching TRBD1. The CDR3 contains 15 residues. CDR1 is LGHDT, CDR2 YNNKEL, per germline (reference sequence). V lost 3 bases to trimming and J lost 7 bases; unmatched junction nucleotides: 8. CDR3 loop: CASSQGSTGDQPQHF. The CDR3 DNA reads as TGTGCCAGCAGCCAGGGGTCGACAGGGGACCAGCCCCAGCATTTT.

Only one count was recorded for this clone. The chain recombines TRBV9 with TRBJ2-3, with D possibly matching TRBD1 (6 bases). Trimming shortened V by 3 bases and J by 2 bases, and 13 bases separated the two germline ends. Germline lookup yields CDR1 SGDLS and CDR2 YYNGEE. This CDR3 has 15 amino acids. The CDR3 DNA follows: TGTGCCAGCAGCGACAGGGTTTCGAACACAGATACGCAGTATTTT. Protein: CASSDRVSNTDTQYF.

The chain uses TRBV29-1 and TRBJ1-1, with a tentative D call TRBD1 (5 bases). The CDR3 is 13 residues long. Germline lookup yields CDR1 SQVTM and CDR2 ANQGSEA. Trimming took 4 bases from V and 4 from J, leaving 13 bases between them. As DNA, the CDR3 is TGCAGCGTTGGGGGGGGAGGTGGCACTGAAGCTTTCTTT. The encoded protein is CSVGGGGGTEAFF.

The chain recombines TRBV4-3 with TRBJ1-2; 11 nucleotides match TRBD1. Trimming took 5 bases from V and 5 from J; bases not matched to a gene: 1. The CDR3 is made up of 13 amino acids. Germline loops: CDR1 LGHNA, CDR2 YSLEER. The CDR3 here is CASSRDRGYGYTF. DNA for the CDR3: TGCGCCAGCAGCAGGGACAGGGGGTATGGCTACACCTTC.

This chain uses TRBV20-1 with TRBJ2-2; a possible D gene is TRBD1 (6 bases). CDR1 and CDR2 from the germline V gene are DFQATT and SNEGSKA (reference sequence). The germline V and J ends were trimmed by 4 bases and 1 base, with 10 bases remaining between them. This CDR3 comprises 14 residues. The CDR3 loop is CSAIDRMNTGELFF. The CDR3 coding sequence is TGCAGTGCTATTGACAGGATGAACACCGGGGAGCTGTTTTTT.

This clone was recorded once. The chain has TRBV13 and TRBJ1-2, with 9 bases fitting TRBD1. Trimming at V came to 0 bases and at J to 8 bases, leaving 7 bases not matched to a gene. This CDR3 has 15 amino acids. Germline V gene sequence: CDR1 PRHDT, CDR2 FYEKMQ (reference sequence). CDR3 amino acids: CASSLGRTGAGGYTF. The CDR3 DNA reads as TGTGCCAGCAGCTTAGGACGGACAGGGGCAGGGGGCTACACCTTC. The full variable domain, completed using reference TRBV13 and TRBJ1-2, is AAGVIQSPRHLIKEKRETATLKCYPIPRHDTVYWYQQGPGQDPQFLISFYEKMQSDKGSIPDRFSAQQFSDYHSELNMSSLELGDSALYFCASSLGRTGAGGYTFGSGTRLTVV.

The count of this clone is one. The chain joins TRBV12-3 or TRBV12-4 to TRBJ1-3; D gene ambiguous. This CDR3 is 12 amino acids long. With 2 bases removed from V and 9 bases from J, the gap between germline ends came to 8 bases. The CDR3 DNA reads as TGTGCCAGCAGTTTACCGCGGGGCACCATATATTTT. Translation gives CASSLPRGTIYF.

A single count supports this clone. The V and J genes are TRBV19 and TRBJ2-3; 9 nucleotides line up with TRBD1. The CDR3 length is 15 residues. V shed 3 bases and J 5 bases; nucleotides not matched to a gene: 6. Germline V lookup: CDR1 LNHDA, CDR2 SQIVND (reference sequence). CDR3 coding DNA: TGTGCCAGTAGTATCTGGGACAGGGCGGGAGATACGCAGTATTTT. It yields the protein CASSIWDRAGDTQYF.